Here is one TCR beta chain with its context. Per the original data handling: The authors estimated nucleated cell counts from reference gene primer amplification. The data were produced by immunoSEQ multiplex PCR, yet TCRdb's version contains in-frame clones alone and is incomplete. The V and J calls and clone size were taken over from that table, and D and trimming were inferred from the DNA. The top ten clones hold 16% of a sample with 90,000 to 130,000 clones, about 79% of them seen once. The data are from a study of blood T cell repertoires in COVID-19. Study summary: Samples representing acute and convalescent COVID-19 were sourced from the United States, Italy and Spain. PBMCs, B-cell-depleted T cells, or T cells were the source of the cDNA or gDNA that made up the material.

CDR3 size: 15 residues. Germline CDR1 SGHVS, CDR2 FNYEAQ. Trimming left V 5 bases short and J 1 base short, with 11 bases between. This clonotype originated in a woman of 80 years or more with active or convalescent COVID-19. The chain joins TRBV7-6 to TRBJ2-2; a possible D gene is TRBD2 (5 bases). Sequenced sample: peripheral blood. The CDR3 is CASSRAGMNTGELFF. In DNA form, the CDR3 reads TGTGCCAGCAGCCGAGCCGGGATGAACACCGGGGAGCTGTTTTTT.